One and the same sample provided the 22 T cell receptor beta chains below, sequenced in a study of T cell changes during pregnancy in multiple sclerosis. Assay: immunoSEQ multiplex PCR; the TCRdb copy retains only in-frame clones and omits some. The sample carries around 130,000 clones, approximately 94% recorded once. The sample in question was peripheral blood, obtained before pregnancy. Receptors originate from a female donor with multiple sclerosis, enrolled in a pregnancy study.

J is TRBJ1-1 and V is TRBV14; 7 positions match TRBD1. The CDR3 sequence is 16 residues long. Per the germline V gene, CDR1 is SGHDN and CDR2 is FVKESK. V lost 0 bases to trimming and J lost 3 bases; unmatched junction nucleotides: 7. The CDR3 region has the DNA TGTGCCAGCAGCCAAGAGTTGCCAGGGGGACACACTGAAGCTTTCTTT. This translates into CASSQELPGGHTEAFF.

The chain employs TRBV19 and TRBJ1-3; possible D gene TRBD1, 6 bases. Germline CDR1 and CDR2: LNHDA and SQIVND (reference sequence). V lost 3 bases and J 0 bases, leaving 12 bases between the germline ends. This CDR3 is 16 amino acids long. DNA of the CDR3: TGTGCCAGTAGTATCCTTGGACAGCTCTCTGGAAACACCATATATTTT. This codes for CASSILGQLSGNTIYF.

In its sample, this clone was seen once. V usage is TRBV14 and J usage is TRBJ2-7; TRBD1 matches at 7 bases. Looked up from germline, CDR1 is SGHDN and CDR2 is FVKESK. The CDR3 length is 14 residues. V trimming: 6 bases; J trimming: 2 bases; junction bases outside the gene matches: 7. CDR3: CASSRTGLPYEQYF. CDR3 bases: TGTGCCAGCAGTCGGACAGGCCTTCCCTACGAGCAGTACTTC.

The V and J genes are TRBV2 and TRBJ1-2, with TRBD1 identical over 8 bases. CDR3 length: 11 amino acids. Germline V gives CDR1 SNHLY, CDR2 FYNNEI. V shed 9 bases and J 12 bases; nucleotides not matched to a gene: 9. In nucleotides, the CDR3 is TGTGCCAGTTGGACAGGGCGCGGCCACACCTTC. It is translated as CASWTGRGHTF.

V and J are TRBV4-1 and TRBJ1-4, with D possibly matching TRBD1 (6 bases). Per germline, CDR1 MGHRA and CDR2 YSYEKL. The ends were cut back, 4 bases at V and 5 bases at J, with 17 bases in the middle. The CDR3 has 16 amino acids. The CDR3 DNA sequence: TGCGCCAGCAGCCTAAACCAGGGGTCGTGGAATGAAAAACTGTTTTTT. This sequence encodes CASSLNQGSWNEKLFF.

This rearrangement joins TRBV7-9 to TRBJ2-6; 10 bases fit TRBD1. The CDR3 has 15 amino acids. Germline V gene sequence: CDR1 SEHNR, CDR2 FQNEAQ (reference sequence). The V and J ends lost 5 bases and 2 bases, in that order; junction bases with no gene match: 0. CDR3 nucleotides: TGTGCCAGCAGCGGACAGGGGGCTGGGGCCAACGTCCTGACTTTC. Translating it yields CASSGQGAGANVLTF. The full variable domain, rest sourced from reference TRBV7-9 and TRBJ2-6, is DTGVSQNPRHKITKRGQNVTFRCDPISEHNRLYWYRQTLGQGPEFLTYFQNEAQLEKSRLLSDRFSAERPKGSFSTLEIQRTEQGDSAMYLCASSGQGAGANVLTFGAGSRLTVL.

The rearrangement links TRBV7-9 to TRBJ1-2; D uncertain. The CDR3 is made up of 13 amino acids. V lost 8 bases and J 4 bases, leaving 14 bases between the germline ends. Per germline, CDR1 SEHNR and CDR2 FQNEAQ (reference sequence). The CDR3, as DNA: TGTGCCAGCGAGCCCAGGAACACCTATGGCTACACCTTC. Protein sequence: CASEPRNTYGYTF. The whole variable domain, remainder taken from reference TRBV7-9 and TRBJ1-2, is DTGVSQNPRHKITKRGQNVTFRCDPISEHNRLYWYRQTLGQGPEFLTYFQNEAQLEKSRLLSDRFSAERPKGSFSTLEIQRTEQGDSAMYLCASEPRNTYGYTFGSGTRLTVV.

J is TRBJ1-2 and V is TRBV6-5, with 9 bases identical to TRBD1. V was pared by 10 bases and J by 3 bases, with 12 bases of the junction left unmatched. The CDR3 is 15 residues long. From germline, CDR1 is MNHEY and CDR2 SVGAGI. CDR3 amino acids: CATLSGTGNDYGYTF. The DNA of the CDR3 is TGTGCCACCCTTTCCGGGACAGGGAATGACTATGGCTACACCTTC.

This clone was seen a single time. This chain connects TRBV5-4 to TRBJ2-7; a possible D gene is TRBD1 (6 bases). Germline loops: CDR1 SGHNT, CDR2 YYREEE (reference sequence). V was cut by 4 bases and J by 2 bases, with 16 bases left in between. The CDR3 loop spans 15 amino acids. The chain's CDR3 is CASSTGWIEPYEQYF. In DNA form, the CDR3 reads TGTGCCAGCAGCACAGGGTGGATTGAACCCTACGAGCAGTACTTC.

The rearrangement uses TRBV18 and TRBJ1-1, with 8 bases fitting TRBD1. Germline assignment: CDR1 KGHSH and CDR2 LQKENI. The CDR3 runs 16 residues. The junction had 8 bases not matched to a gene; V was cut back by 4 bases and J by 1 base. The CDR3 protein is CASSQGTGVSNTEAFF. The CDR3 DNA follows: TGTGCCAGCTCACAGGGGACAGGTGTGTCGAACACTGAAGCTTTCTTT.

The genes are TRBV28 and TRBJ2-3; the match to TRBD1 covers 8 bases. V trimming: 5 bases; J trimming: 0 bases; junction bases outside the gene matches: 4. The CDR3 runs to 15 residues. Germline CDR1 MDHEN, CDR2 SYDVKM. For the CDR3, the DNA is TGTGCCAGCAGTGCGGACAGGGTGAGCACAGATACGCAGTATTTT. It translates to CASSADRVSTDTQYF.

The CDR3 spells CASSLWGTGSEKLFF. The CDR3 region has the DNA TGTGCCAGCAGCTTGTGGGGGACAGGGAGTGAAAAACTGTTTTTT. This chain links TRBV5-4 with TRBJ1-4, with 9 positions matching TRBD1. The V gene end was trimmed by 1 base and the J gene end by 7 bases; junction bases not matched to a gene: 5. CDR1 is SGHNT, CDR2 YYREEE, per germline (reference sequence). CDR3 size: 15 residues.

The CDR3: CASKGRENYEQYF. The CDR3 region has the DNA TGTGCCAGTAAAGGACGGGAAAACTACGAGCAGTACTTC. The chain joins TRBV19 to TRBJ2-7; D is possibly TRBD2 (5 bases). The germline V gene has CDR1 LNHDA and CDR2 SQIVND (reference sequence). Trimming shortened V by 7 bases and J by 3 bases, and 13 bases separated the two germline ends. This CDR3 has 13 amino acids.

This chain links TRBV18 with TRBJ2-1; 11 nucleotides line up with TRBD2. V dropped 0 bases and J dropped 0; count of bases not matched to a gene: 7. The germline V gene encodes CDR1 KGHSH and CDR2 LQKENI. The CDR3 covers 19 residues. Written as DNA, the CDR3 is TGTGCCAGCTCACCACCAGTTAGCGGGAGGGCCGGCTCCTACAATGAGCAGTTCTTC. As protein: CASSPPVSGRAGSYNEQFF.

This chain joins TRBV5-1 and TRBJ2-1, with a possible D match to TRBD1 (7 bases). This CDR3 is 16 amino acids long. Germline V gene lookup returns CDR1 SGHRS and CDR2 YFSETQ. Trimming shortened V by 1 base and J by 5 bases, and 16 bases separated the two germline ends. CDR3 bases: TGCGCCAGCAGCTTGCGTGCAGGGGGGTCCGACAATGAGCAGTTCTTC. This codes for CASSLRAGGSDNEQFF.

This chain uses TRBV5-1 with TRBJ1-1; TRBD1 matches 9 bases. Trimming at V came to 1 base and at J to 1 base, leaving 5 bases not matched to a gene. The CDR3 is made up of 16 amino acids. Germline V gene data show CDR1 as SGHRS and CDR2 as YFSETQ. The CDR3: CASSLRQGGRNTEAFF. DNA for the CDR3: TGCGCCAGCAGCTTGCGACAGGGGGGACGGAACACTGAAGCTTTCTTT.

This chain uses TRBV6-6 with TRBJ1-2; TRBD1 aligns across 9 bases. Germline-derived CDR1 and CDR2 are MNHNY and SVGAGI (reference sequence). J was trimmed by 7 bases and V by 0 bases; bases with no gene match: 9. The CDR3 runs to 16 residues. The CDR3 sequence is CASSYSTGGASFGYTF. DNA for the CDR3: TGTGCCAGCAGTTACTCTACAGGGGGCGCTTCTTTTGGCTACACCTTC.

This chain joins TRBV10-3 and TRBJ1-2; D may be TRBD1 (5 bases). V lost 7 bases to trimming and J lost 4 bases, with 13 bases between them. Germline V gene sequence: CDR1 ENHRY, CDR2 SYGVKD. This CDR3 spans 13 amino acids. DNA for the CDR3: TGTGCCATCATGATACCAGGGATCTATGGCTACACCTTC. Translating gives CAIMIPGIYGYTF.

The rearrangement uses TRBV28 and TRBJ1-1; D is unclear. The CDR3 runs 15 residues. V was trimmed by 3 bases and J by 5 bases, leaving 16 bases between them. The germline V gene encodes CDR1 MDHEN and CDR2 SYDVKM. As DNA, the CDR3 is TGTGCCAGCAGTTTTCGTACCGGGGTTGGGACTGAAGCTTTCTTT. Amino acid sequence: CASSFRTGVGTEAFF. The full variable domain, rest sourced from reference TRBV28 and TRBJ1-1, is DVKVTQSSRYLVKRTGEKVFLECVQDMDHENMFWYRQDPGLGLRLIYFSYDVKMKEKGDIPEGYSVSREKKERFSLILESASTNQTSMYLCASSFRTGVGTEAFFGQGTRLTVV.

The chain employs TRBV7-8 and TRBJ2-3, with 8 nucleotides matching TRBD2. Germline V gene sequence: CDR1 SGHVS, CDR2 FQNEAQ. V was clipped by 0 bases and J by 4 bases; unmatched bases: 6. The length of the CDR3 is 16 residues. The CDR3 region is CASSLAYSGTSDTQYF. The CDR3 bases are TGTGCCAGCAGCTTAGCGTATAGCGGGACGTCAGATACGCAGTATTTT.

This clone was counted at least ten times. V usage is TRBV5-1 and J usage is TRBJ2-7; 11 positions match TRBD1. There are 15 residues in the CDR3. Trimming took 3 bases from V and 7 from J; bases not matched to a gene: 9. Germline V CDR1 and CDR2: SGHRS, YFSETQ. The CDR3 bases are TGCGCCAGCAGCTCCGAAGGGACAGGGGGAAGGGAGCAGTACTTC. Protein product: CASSSEGTGGREQYF.

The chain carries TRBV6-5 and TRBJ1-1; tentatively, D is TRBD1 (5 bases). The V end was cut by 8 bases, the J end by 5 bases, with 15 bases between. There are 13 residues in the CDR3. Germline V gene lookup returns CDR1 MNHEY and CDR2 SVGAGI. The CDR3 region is CASGWRGRTEAFF. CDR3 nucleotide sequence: TGTGCCAGCGGGTGGAGGGGTCGTACTGAAGCTTTCTTT.